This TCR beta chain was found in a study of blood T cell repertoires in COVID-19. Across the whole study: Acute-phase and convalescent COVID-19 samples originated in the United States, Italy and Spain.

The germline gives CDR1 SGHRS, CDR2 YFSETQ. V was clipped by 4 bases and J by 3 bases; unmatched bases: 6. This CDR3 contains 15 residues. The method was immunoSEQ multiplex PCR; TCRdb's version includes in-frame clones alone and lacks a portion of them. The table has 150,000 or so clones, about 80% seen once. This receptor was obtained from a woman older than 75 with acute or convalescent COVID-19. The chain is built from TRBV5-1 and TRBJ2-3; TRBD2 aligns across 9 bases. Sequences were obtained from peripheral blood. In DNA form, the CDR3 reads TGCGCCAGCAGCCCCACGGGACTAGCAACAGATACGCAGTATTTT. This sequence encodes CASSPTGLATDTQYF.